Listed below are T cell receptor beta chains from one sample, sequenced in a study of shared clonotypes between healthy human individuals. TCRdb keeps only in-frame clones here, not all; method: immunoSEQ multiplex PCR. In the table there are some 2,000,000 clones, more than 90% of which are singletons. Material: naive CD4+ T cells sorted from blood. These receptors were obtained from a man aged 18 to 29 in good health. Each CDR3 is given with its conserved first and last residue. A D gene is named only where the DNA matches it firmly. Size values are once, few and many counts, or a class for expanded clones, and some rows have none.

>NA|NA|14|TRBJ2-7|TRBV5-1
CASSIVGGGYEQYF
TGCGCCAGCAGCATCGTAGGTGGGGGCTACGAGCAGTACTTC
>TRBD2|NA|16|TRBJ2-7|TRBV4-1
CASSQGHSGNIYEQYF
TGCGCCAGCAGCCAAGGACATAGCGGGAATATCTACGAGCAGTACTTC
>NA|NA|15|TRBJ2-3|TRBV6-1
CASGGLNSGADTQYF
TGTGCCAGCGGTGGTTTAAATTCTGGAGCAGATACGCAGTATTTT
>NA|NA|13|TRBJ1-1|TRBV6-5
CASTRDGATEAFF
TGTGCCAGCACTCGAGATGGAGCGACTGAAGCTTTCTTT
>NA|NA|14|TRBJ1-2|TRBV29-1
CSVEWPPPNYGYTF
TGCAGCGTTGAGTGGCCCCCCCCTAACTATGGCTACACCTTC
>TRBD2|NA|14|TRBJ2-7|TRBV15
CATSRDAGVYEQYF
TGTGCCACCAGCAGAGATGCGGGGGTCTACGAGCAGTACTTC
>NA|NA|15|TRBJ1-5|TRBV5-5
CASSLGVNSNQPQHF
TGTGCCAGCAGCTTGGGGGTCAATAGCAATCAGCCCCAGCATTTT
>TRBD2|NA|18|TRBJ2-4|TRBV2
CASSLAGGPTGAKNIQYF
TGTGCCAGCAGTTTAGCGGGAGGGCCTACGGGGGCCAAAAACATTCAGTACTTC
>NA|NA|17|TRBJ2-5|TRBV4-3
CASSQGTGGDVQETQYF
TGCGCCAGCAGCCAAGGGACCGGTGGGGATGTCCAAGAGACCCAGTACTTC
>NA|NA|13|TRBJ1-1|TRBV7-9
CASSLGTTPEAFF
TGTGCCAGCAGCTTAGGGACAACCCCCGAAGCTTTCTTT
>NA|NA|15|TRBJ1-3|TRBV6-1
CASSEEGSSGNTIYF
TGTGCCAGCAGTGAGGAGGGTTCGTCTGGAAACACCATATATTTT
>NA|NA|17|TRBJ2-1|TRBV9
CASSPRTVYLSYNEQFF
TGTGCCAGCAGCCCAAGGACAGTATACCTCTCCTACAATGAGCAGTTCTTC
>TRBD2|NA|15|TRBJ2-3|TRBV6-5
CASSTTSGGSDTQYF
TGTGCCAGCAGTACCACCTCGGGGGGGTCAGATACGCAGTATTTT
>TRBD1|NA|15|TRBJ2-5|TRBV5-1
CASSYLGTGQETQYF
TGCGCCAGCAGCTACCTTGGGACAGGCCAAGAGACCCAGTACTTC
>NA|NA|16|TRBJ2-2|TRBV25-1
CASSESTGKAQRELFF
TGTGCCAGCAGTGAATCCACAGGGAAGGCACAAAGGGAGCTGTTTTTT
>TRBD2|NA|16|TRBJ2-7|TRBV7-9
CASSLGLAGDLREQYF
TGTGCCAGCAGCCTGGGACTAGCGGGAGACCTGCGCGAGCAGTACTTC
>NA|NA|13|TRBJ2-5|TRBV30
CAWIGGRGETQYF
TGTGCCTGGATCGGGGGGCGAGGGGAGACCCAGTACTTC
>NA|NA|16|TRBJ1-4|TRBV4-2
CASSAAPGETNEKLFF
TGTGCCAGCAGCGCAGCCCCAGGGGAAACTAATGAAAAACTGTTTTTT
>NA|NA|11|TRBJ2-7|TRBV20-1
CSAPDWDEQYF
TGCAGTGCTCCCGACTGGGACGAGCAGTACTTC
>NA|NA|17|TRBJ2-1|TRBV19
CASSRYPLAVYDNEQFF
TGTGCCAGTAGTCGATATCCGTTAGCGGTATACGACAATGAGCAGTTCTTC
>TRBD1|NA|16|TRBJ1-5|TRBV19
CASSPLPTGNGQPQHF
TGTGCCAGTAGTCCTCTCCCGACAGGGAACGGTCAGCCCCAGCATTTT
>NA|NA|14|TRBJ1-4|TRBV4-1
CASSQGITKEKLFF
TGCGCCAGCAGCCAGGGCATTACAAAGGAAAAACTGTTTTTT
>TRBD1|NA|15|TRBJ2-7|TRBV10-3
CAISAGQGIFDEQYF
TGTGCCATCAGCGCTGGACAGGGAATTTTCGACGAGCAGTACTTC
>NA|NA|14|TRBJ2-5|TRBV21-1
CARKLHSPVGTQYF
TGTGCCAGGAAACTCCACAGCCCCGTAGGGACCCAGTACTTC
>NA|NA|12|TRBJ2-1|TRBV11-2
CASSPSELEQFF
TGTGCCAGCAGCCCATCGGAGCTTGAGCAGTTCTTC
>NA|NA|12|TRBJ1-2|TRBV10-3
CAISSIGFGYTF
TGTGCCATCAGCTCCATCGGCTTTGGCTACACCTTC
>NA|NA|16|TRBJ2-3|TRBV6-4
CASSDSWLGGTDTQYF
TGTGCCAGCAGTGACTCATGGCTAGGAGGGACAGATACGCAGTATTTT
>NA|NA|15|TRBJ2-3|TRBV7-9
CASSPQMTSTDTQYF
TGTGCCAGCAGCCCCCAGATGACTAGCACAGATACGCAGTATTTT
>TRBD1|NA|16|TRBJ1-6|TRBV4-1
CASSQEGQGRNSPLHF
TGCGCCAGCAGCCAAGAAGGACAGGGGCGGAATTCACCCCTCCACTTT
>NA|NA|13|TRBJ2-6|TRBV9
CASQDSGANVLTF
TGTGCCAGTCAGGATTCTGGGGCCAACGTCCTGACTTTC
>TRBD2|NA|17|TRBJ2-3|TRBV11-2
CASSLDASGLGTDTQYF
TGTGCCAGCAGCTTAGATGCTAGCGGTTTAGGGACAGATACGCAGTATTTT
>NA|NA|14|TRBJ1-1|TRBV10-2
CASIQGSAWTEAFF
TGCGCCAGCATCCAGGGAAGTGCGTGGACTGAAGCTTTCTTT
>TRBD2|NA|15|TRBJ2-7|TRBV5-8
CASSKRRGEHYEQYF
TGTGCCAGCAGCAAAAGGCGGGGGGAGCACTACGAGCAGTACTTC
>NA|NA|12|TRBJ1-2|TRBV10-3
CAISDRGYGYTF
TGTGCCATCAGTGACAGGGGTTATGGCTACACCTTC
>TRBD1|NA|15|TRBJ1-6|TRBV30
CAWSAGDRYNSPLHF
TGTGCCTGGAGTGCAGGGGACAGATATAATTCACCCCTCCACTTT
>NA|once|13|TRBJ1-4|TRBV5-1
CASSFGAGEKLFF
TGCGCCAGCAGCTTTGGGGCGGGAGAAAAACTGTTTTTT
>NA|few|18|TRBJ1-4|TRBV28
CASSLRGLKFRANEKLFF
TGTGCCAGCAGTCTTAGGGGGTTGAAGTTTCGGGCTAATGAAAAACTGTTTTTT
>NA|once|12|TRBJ1-3|TRBV9
CASSFSGNTIYF
TGTGCCAGCAGCTTCAGTGGAAACACCATATATTTT
>NA|NA|11|TRBJ1-1|TRBV7-9
CASSQSPEAFF
TGTGCCAGCAGCCAGAGCCCTGAAGCTTTCTTT
>NA|NA|13|TRBJ2-7|TRBV10-3
CAISEKGRDEQYF
TGTGCCATCAGTGAAAAGGGACGGGACGAGCAGTACTTC
>NA|NA|17|TRBJ2-1|TRBV12-5
CASGLVLGTRAYNEQFF
TGTGCTAGTGGTTTGGTACTTGGTACTCGGGCCTACAATGAGCAGTTCTTC
>TRBD2|NA|14|TRBJ2-6|TRBV29-1
CSVEGGLGANVLTF
TGCAGCGTTGAGGGAGGGCTTGGGGCCAACGTCCTGACTTTC
>TRBD2|NA|13|TRBJ2-2|TRBV25-1
CASSLAGAGELFF
TGTGCCAGCAGTTTAGCGGGAGCCGGGGAGCTGTTTTTT
>NA|NA|16|TRBJ2-5|TRBV4-1
CASSQSDQTVQETQYF
TGCGCCAGCAGCCAGTCGGACCAGACAGTCCAAGAGACCCAGTACTTC
>NA|NA|14|TRBJ1-2|TRBV7-9
CASRPTGGDYGYTF
TGTGCCAGCAGACCCACCGGGGGCGACTATGGCTACACCTTC
>TRBD2|NA|18|TRBJ2-1|TRBV7-2
CASSLAYYAGGSYNEQFF
TGTGCCAGCAGCTTAGCTTATTATGCGGGGGGTTCCTACAATGAGCAGTTCTTC
>TRBD1|NA|15|TRBJ2-7|TRBV6-5
CASSYSGQGFYEQYF
TGTGCCAGCAGTTACTCGGGACAGGGATTCTACGAGCAGTACTTC
>TRBD1|NA|13|TRBJ2-3|TRBV18
CACGTASTDTQYF
TGTGCGTGTGGGACAGCCAGCACAGATACGCAGTATTTT
>TRBD1|NA|15|TRBJ1-1|TRBV28
CASSHGGTVNTEAFF
TGTGCCAGCAGCCACGGGGGGACAGTGAACACTGAAGCTTTCTTT
>NA|once|15|TRBJ2-7|TRBV7-9
CASSLVAGGPYEQYF
TGTGCCAGCAGCTTAGTGGCAGGTGGTCCCTACGAGCAGTACTTC
>NA|NA|12|TRBJ2-5|TRBV28
CASNPELGTQYF
TGTGCCAGCAACCCGGAGCTGGGGACCCAGTACTTC
>NA|NA|15|TRBJ1-1|TRBV6-5
CASSYGRGAETEAFF
TGTGCCAGCAGTTACGGTCGGGGGGCGGAGACTGAAGCTTTCTTT
>TRBD1|NA|13|TRBJ1-3|TRBV28
CASIQGSGNTIYF
TGTGCCAGCATACAGGGGTCAGGAAACACCATATATTTT
>NA|few|16|TRBJ1-1|TRBV5-1
CASSLRGAGGNTEAFF
TGCGCCAGCAGCTTGAGGGGGGCCGGGGGAAACACTGAAGCTTTCTTT
>NA|NA|15|TRBJ1-1|TRBV28
CASSWPGPWRTEAFF
TGTGCCAGCAGTTGGCCCGGGCCTTGGAGGACTGAAGCTTTCTTT
>TRBD1|NA|15|TRBJ1-1|TRBV5-1
CASSLGQGAGTEAFF
TGCGCCAGCAGCTTGGGGCAGGGGGCAGGGACTGAAGCTTTCTTT
>TRBD1|NA|15|TRBJ2-7|TRBV7-9
CASSAGGAGPYEQYF
TGTGCCAGCAGCGCAGGGGGAGCAGGGCCCTACGAGCAGTACTTC
>NA|NA|14|TRBJ1-4|TRBV5-1
CASSLSATNEKLFF
TGCGCCAGCAGCTTGAGCGCAACTAATGAAAAACTGTTTTTT
>NA|NA|13|TRBJ2-7|TRBV18
CASKGGLPYEQYF
TGTGCCAGCAAGGGAGGACTTCCTTACGAGCAGTACTTC
>TRBD2|NA|16|TRBJ2-3|TRBV7-6
CASSLGPAGATDTQYF
TGTGCCAGCAGCTTAGGCCCAGCGGGGGCCACAGATACGCAGTATTTT